The T cell receptor beta chain described here comes from a study of shared clonotypes between healthy human individuals. As regards this clone: Its antigen is not identified. A far larger clone is a single base away, which makes a read error likely. In the same sample, other DNA sequences code for this CDR3.

CD45RA+ naive and CD45RA-negative memory subsets were separated from CD4+ cells. Source study methods: Filtering differed since immunoSEQ provided only junctions, with no quality scores. The method was immunoSEQ multiplex PCR; TCRdb's version includes in-frame clones alone and lacks a portion of them. The D gene and trimming were derived from the DNA, and the V and J assignments and clone size from that table. The table has 950,000 to 1,300,000 clones, approximately 76% seen once. The CDR3 is 13 residues long. Per germline, CDR1 SEHNR and CDR2 FQNEAQ (reference sequence). Trimming took off 5 bases at V and 4 bases at J, with 9 bases between the two ends. Whole-study findings and limits: Collection of samples was limited to blood; tissue repertoires likely differ.

The specimen was memory CD4+ T cells sorted from blood. The subset was: CD45RA-negative fraction. This receptor was obtained from a man between 18 and 35 years old in good health. The rearrangement joins TRBV7-9 to TRBJ2-1; D might be TRBD2 (6 bases). The CDR3 nucleotides are TGTGCCAGCAGCGGGAGCGGGTACAATGAGCAGTTCTTC. It codes for CASSGSGYNEQFF.